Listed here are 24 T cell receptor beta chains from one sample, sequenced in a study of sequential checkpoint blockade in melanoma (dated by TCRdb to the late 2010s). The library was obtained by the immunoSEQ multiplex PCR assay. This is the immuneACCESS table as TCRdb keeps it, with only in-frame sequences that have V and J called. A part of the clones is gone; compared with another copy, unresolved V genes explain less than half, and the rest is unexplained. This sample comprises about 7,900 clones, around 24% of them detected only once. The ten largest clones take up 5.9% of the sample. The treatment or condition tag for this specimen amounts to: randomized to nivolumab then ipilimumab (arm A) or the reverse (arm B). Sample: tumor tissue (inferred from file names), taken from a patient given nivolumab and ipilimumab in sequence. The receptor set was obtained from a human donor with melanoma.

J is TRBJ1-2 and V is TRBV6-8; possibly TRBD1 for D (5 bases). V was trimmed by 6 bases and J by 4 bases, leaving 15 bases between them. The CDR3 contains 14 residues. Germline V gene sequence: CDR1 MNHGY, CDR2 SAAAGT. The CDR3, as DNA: TGTGCCAGCAGCGGAAGAGACAGAGGCTATGGCTACACCTTC. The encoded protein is CASSGRDRGYGYTF.

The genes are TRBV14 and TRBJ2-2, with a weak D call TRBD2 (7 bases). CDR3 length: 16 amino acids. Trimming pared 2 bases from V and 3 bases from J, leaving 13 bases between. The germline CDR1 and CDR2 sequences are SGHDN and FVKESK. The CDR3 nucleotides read TGTGCCAGCAGCCAATGGGGGGGCGCGGACACCGGGGAGCTGTTTTTT. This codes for CASSQWGGADTGELFF.

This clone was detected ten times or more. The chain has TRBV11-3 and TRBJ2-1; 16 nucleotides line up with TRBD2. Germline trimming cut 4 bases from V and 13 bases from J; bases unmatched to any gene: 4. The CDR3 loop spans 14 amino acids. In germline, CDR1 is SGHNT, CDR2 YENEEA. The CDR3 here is CASSSGLAGGDQFF. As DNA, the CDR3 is TGTGCCAGCAGCTCGGGACTAGCGGGAGGGGACCAGTTCTTC.

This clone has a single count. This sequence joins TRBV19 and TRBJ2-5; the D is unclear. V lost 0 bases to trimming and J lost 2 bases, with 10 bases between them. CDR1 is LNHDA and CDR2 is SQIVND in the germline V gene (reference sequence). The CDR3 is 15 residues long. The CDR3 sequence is CASSIDHAEQETQYF. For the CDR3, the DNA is TGTGCCAGTAGTATAGATCACGCGGAACAAGAGACCCAGTACTTC.

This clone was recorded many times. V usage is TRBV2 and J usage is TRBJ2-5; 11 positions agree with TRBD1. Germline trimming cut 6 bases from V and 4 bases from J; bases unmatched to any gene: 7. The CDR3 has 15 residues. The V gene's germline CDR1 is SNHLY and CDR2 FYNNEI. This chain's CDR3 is CASSRDRGYGETQYF. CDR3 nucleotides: TGTGCCAGCAGCCGGGACAGGGGGTATGGAGAGACCCAGTACTTC.

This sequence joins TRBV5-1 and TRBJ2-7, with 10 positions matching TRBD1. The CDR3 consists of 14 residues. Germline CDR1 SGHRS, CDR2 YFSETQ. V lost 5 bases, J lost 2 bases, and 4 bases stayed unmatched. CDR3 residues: CASRPGTGAYEQYF. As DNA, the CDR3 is TGCGCCAGCAGACCCGGGACAGGGGCCTACGAGCAGTACTTC.

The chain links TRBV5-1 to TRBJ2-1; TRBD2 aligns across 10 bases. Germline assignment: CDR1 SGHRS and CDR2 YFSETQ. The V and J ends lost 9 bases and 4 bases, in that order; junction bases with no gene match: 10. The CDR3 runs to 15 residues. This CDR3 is CATATSGEPYNEQFF. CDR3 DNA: TGCGCCACCGCAACTAGCGGGGAACCTTACAATGAGCAGTTCTTC.

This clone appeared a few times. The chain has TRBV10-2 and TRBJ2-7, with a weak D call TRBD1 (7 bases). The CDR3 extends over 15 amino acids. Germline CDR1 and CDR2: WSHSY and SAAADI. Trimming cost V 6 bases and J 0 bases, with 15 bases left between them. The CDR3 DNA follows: TGCGCCAGCAGGGTGGAGGAGGGGGCCTCCTACGAGCAGTACTTC. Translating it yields CASRVEEGASYEQYF.

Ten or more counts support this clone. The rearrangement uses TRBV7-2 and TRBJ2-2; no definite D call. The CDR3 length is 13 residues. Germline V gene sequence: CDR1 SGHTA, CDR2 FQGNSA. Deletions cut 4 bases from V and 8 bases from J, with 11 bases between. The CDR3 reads CASSSDVSGELFF. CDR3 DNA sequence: TGTGCCAGCAGCTCGGACGTATCGGGGGAGCTGTTTTTT.

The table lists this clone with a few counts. The CDR3 DNA reads TGTGCCAGCAGCTTAGGGGGGACAGGGCCTAACTATGGCTACACCTTC. Translation gives CASSLGGTGPNYGYTF. This chain uses TRBV11-3 with TRBJ1-2; 9 bases line up with TRBD1. V shed 1 base, J shed 0 bases, and the junction held 3 bases outside the gene matches. Per the germline V gene, CDR1 is SGHNT and CDR2 is YENEEA. The CDR3 has 16 residues.

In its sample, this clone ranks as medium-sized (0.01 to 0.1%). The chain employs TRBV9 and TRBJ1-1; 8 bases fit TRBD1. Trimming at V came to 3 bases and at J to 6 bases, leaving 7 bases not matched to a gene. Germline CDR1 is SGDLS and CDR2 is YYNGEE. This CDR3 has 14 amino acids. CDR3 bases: TGTGCCAGCAGCGCTCCAGGGGGCCAACCTGAAGCTTTCTTT. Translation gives CASSAPGGQPEAFF. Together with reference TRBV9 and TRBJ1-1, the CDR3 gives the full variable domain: DSGVTQTPKHLITATGQRVTLRCSPRSGDLSVYWYQQSLDQGLQFLIQYYNGEERAKGNILERFSAQQFPDLHSELNLSSLELGDSALYFCASSAPGGQPEAFFGQGTRLTVV.

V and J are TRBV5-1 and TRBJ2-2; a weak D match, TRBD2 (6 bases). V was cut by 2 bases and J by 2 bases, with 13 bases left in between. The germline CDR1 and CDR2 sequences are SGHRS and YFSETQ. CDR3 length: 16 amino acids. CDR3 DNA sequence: TGCGCCAGCAGCTTCAGGGTGGAGGGAAACACCGGGGAGCTGTTTTTT. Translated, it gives CASSFRVEGNTGELFF.

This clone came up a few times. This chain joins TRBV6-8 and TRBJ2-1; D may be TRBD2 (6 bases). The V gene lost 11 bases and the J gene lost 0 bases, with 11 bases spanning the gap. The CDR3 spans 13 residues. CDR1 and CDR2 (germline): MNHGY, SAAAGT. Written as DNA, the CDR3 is TGTGCCGTCGGGGGTGTCTCCTACAATGAGCAGTTCTTC. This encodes CAVGGVSYNEQFF.

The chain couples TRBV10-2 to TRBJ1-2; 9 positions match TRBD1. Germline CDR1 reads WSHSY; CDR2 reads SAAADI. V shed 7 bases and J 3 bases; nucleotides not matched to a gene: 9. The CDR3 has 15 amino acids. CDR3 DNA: TGCGCCAGCAAGGAAGGGGACAGGGATTACTATGGCTACACCTTC. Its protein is CASKEGDRDYYGYTF.

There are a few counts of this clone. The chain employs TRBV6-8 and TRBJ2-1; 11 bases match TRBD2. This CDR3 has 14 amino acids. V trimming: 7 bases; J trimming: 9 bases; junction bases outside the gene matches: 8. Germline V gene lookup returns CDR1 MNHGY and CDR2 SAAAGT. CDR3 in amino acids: CASKSSGGAVEQFF. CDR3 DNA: TGTGCCAGCAAGAGTAGCGGGGGGGCCGTTGAGCAGTTCTTC.

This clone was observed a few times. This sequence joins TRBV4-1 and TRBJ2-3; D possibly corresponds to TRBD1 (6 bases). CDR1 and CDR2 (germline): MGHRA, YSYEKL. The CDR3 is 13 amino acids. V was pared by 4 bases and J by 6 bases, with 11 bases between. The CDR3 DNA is TGCGCCAGCAGCCGAGCAACAGGGGATACGCAGTATTTT. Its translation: CASSRATGDTQYF.

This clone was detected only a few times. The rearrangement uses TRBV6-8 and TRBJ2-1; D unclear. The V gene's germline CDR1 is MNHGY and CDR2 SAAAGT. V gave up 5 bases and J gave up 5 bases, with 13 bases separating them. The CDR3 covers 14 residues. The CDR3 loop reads CASSVRIGNNEQFF. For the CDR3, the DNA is TGTGCCAGCAGTGTTCGAATAGGGAACAATGAGCAGTTCTTC.

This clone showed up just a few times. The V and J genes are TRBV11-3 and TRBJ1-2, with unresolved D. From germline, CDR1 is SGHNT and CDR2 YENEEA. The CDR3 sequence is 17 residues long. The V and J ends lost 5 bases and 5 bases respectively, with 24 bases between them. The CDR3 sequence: CASSSLNLGLGWYGYTF. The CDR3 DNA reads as TGTGCCAGCAGCAGCTTAAACCTTGGGTTGGGTTGGTATGGCTACACCTTC. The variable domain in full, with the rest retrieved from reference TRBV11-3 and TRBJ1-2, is EAGVVQSPRYKIIEKKQPVAFWCNPISGHNTLYWYLQNLGQGPELLIRYENEEAVDDSQLPKDRFSAERLKGVDSTLKIQPAELGDSAVYLCASSSLNLGLGWYGYTFGSGTRLTVV.

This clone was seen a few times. CDR3 protein: CASSSLGGTSTDTQYF. In nucleotides, the CDR3 is TGTGCCAGCAGTTCCCTCGGGGGGACTAGCACAGATACGCAGTATTTT. The chain links TRBV27 to TRBJ2-3; 7 bases line up with TRBD2. CDR1 MNHEY and CDR2 SMNVEV come from the germline V gene (reference sequence). This CDR3 region has 16 residues. Trimming took 4 bases from V and 0 from J; bases not matched to a gene: 7.

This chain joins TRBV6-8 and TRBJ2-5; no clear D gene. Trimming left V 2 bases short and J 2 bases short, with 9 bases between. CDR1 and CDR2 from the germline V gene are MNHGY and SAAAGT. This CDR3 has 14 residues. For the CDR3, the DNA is TGTGCCAGCAGTTACGCATCCAGACAAGAGACCCAGTACTTC. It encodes CASSYASRQETQYF.

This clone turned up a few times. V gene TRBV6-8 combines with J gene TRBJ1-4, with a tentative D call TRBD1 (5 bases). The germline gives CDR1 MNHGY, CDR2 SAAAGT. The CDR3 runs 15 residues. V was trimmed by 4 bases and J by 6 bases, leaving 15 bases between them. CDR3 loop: CASSSAGTRDEKLFF. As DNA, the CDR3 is TGTGCCAGCAGTTCCGCCGGGACCCGCGATGAAAAACTGTTTTTT.

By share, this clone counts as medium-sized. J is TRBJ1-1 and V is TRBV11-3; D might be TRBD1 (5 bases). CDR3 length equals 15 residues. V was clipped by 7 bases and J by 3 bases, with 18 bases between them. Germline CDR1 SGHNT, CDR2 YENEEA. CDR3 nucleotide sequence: TGTGCCAGCACCGCAGGTGGGGGGGATTACACTGAAGCTTTCTTT. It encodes CASTAGGGDYTEAFF. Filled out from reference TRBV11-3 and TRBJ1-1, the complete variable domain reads EAGVVQSPRYKIIEKKQPVAFWCNPISGHNTLYWYLQNLGQGPELLIRYENEEAVDDSQLPKDRFSAERLKGVDSTLKIQPAELGDSAVYLCASTAGGGDYTEAFFGQGTRLTVV.

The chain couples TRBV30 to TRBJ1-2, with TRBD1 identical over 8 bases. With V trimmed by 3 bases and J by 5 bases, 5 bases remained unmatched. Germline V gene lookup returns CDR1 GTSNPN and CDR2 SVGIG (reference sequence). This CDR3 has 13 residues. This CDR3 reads CAWSTTGEYGYTF. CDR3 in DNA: TGTGCCTGGAGCACGACAGGGGAGTATGGCTACACCTTC.

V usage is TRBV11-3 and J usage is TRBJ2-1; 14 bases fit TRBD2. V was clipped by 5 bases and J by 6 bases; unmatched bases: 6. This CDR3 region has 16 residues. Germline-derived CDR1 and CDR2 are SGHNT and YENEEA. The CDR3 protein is CASSGGLAGVANEQFF. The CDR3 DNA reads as TGTGCCAGCAGCGGGGGACTAGCGGGGGTTGCCAATGAGCAGTTCTTC.